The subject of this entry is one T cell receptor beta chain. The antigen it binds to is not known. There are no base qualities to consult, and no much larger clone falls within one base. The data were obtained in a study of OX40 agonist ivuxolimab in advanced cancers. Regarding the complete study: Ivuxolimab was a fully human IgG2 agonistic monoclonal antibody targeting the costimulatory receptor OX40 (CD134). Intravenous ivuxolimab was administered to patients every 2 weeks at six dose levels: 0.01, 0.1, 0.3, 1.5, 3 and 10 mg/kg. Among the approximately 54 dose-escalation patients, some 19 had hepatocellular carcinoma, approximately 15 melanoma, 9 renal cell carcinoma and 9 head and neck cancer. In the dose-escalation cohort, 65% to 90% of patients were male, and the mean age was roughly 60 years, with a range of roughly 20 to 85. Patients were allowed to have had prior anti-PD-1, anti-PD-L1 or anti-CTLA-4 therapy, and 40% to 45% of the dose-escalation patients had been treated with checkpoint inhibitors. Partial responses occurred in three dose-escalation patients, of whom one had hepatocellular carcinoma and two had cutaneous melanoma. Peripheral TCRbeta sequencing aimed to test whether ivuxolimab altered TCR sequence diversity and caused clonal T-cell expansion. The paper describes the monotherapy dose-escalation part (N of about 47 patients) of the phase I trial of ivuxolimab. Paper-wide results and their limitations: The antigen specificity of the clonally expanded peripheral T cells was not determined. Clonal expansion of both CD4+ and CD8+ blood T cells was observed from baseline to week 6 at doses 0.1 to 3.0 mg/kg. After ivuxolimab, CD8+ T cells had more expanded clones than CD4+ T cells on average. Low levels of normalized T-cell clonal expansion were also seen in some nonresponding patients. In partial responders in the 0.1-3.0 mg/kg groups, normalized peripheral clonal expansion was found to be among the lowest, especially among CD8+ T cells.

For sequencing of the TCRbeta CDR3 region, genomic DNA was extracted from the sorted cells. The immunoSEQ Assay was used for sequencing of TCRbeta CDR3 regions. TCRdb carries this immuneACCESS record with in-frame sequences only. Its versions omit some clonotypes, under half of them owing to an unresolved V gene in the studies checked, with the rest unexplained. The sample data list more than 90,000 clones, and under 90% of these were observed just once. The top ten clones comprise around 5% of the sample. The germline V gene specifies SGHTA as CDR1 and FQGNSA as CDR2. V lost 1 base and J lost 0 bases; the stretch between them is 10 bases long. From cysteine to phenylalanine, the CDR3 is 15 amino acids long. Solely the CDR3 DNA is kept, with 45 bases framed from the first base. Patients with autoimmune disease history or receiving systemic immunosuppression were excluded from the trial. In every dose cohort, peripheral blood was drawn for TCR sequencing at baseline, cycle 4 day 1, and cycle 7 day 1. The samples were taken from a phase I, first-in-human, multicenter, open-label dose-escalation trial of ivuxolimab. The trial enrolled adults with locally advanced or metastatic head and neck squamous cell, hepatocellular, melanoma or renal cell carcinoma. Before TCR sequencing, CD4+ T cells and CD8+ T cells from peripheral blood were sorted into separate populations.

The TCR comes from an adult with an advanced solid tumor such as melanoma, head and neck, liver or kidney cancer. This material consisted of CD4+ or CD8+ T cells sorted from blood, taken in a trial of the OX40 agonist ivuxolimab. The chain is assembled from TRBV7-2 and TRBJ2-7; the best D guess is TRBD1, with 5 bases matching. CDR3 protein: CASSLDRRSSYEQYF. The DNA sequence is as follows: TGTGCCAGCAGCTTAGACAGGCGCAGCTCCTACGAGCAGTACTTC.